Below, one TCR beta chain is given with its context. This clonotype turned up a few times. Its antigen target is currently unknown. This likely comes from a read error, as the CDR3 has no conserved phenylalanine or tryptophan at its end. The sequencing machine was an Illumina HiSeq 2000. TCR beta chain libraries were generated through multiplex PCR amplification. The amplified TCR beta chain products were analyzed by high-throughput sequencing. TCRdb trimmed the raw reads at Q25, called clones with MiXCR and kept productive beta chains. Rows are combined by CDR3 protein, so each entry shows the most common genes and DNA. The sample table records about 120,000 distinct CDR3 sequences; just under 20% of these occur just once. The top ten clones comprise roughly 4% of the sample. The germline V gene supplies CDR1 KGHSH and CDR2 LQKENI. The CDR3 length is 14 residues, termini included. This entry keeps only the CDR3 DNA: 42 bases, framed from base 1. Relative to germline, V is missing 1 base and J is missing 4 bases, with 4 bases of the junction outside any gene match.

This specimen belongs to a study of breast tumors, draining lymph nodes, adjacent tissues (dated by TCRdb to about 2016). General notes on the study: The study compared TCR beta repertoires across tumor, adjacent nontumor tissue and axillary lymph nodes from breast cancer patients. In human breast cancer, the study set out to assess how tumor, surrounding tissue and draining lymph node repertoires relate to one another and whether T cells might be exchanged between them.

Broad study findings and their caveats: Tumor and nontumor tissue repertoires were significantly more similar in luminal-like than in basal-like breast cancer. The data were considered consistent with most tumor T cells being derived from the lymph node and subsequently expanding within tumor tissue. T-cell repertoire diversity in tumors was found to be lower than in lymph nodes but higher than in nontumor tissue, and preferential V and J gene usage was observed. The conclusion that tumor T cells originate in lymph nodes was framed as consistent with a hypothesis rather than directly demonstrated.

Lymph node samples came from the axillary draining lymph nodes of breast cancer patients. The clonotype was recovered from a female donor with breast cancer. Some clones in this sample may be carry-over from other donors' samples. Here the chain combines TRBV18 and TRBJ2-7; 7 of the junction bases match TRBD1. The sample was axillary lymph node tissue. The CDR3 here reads CASSPRQGTYEQYS. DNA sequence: TGTGCCAGCTCACCACGACAGGGCACTTACGAGCAGTACTCC.